The 3 T cell receptor beta chains given below trace back to one sample, sequenced in a study of cytomegalovirus exposure and HLA in healthy donors. The PCR had 60 Vbeta and 13 Jbeta primers. Produced via immunoSEQ multiplex PCR; TCRdb's table is partial and in-frame only. This table holds about 150,000 clones, roughly 80% found once. The sample consisted of PBMCs. These receptors were obtained from a man aged 25-45 years in good health and CMV-seropositive.

The chain's CDR3 is CASTDNRVRPEKLFF. In DNA, the CDR3 is TGTGCCAGCACGGATAACAGGGTACGTCCGGAAAAACTGTTTTTT. The chain links TRBV6-5 to TRBJ1-4; D is possibly TRBD1 (6 bases). Trimming removed 7 bases from V and 8 bases from J, with 20 bases in between. Looked up from germline, CDR1 is MNHEY and CDR2 is SVGAGI. CDR3 size: 15 residues.

The J gene is TRBJ1-5, the V gene TRBV19; 9 bases match TRBD1. Trimming took 4 bases from V and 4 from J; bases not matched to a gene: 5. This CDR3 is 15 amino acids long. The germline V gene encodes CDR1 LNHDA and CDR2 SQIVND (reference sequence). CDR3 DNA: TGTGCCAGTAGTAGGACAGGGGAGAAAAATCAGCCCCAGCATTTT. Translated: CASSRTGEKNQPQHF. The entire variable domain, with the rest obtained from reference TRBV19 and TRBJ1-5, is as follows: DGGITQSPKYLFRKEGQNVTLSCEQNLNHDAMYWYRQDPGQGLRLIYYSQIVNDFQKGDIAEGYSVSREKKESFPLTVTSAQKNPTAFYLCASSRTGEKNQPQHFGDGTRLSIL.

The CDR3 coding sequence is TGTGCCAGCAGCGGGGGAGGATACACCATATATTTT. This codes for CASSGGGYTIYF. This sequence joins TRBV7-2 and TRBJ1-3, with D tentatively TRBD1 (5 bases). The CDR3 runs to 12 residues. V lost 5 bases and J lost 8, with 10 bases in between. CDR1 and CDR2 from the germline V gene are SGHTA and FQGNSA.